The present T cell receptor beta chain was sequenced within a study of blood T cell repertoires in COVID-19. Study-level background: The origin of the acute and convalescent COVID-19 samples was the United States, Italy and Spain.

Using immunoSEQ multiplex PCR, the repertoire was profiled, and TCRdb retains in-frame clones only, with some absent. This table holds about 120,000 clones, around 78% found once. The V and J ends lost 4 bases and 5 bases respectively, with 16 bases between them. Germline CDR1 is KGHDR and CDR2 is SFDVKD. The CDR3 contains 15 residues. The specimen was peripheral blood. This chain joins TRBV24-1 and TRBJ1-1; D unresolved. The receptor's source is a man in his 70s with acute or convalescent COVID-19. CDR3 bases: TGTGCCACCAGTGACCGACACGGCTCGAGAACTGAAGCTTTCTTT. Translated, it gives CATSDRHGSRTEAFF.